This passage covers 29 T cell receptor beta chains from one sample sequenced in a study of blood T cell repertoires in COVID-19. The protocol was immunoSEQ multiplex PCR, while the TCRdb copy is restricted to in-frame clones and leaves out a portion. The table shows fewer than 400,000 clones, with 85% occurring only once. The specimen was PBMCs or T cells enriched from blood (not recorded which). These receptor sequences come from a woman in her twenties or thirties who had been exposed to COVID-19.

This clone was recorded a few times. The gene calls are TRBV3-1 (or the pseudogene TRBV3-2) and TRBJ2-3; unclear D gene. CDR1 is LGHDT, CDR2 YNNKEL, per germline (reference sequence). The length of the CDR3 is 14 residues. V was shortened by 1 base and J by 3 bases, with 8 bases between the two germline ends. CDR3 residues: CASSQAPPTDTQYF. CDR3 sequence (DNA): TGTGCCAGCAGCCAAGCCCCCCCAACAGATACGCAGTATTTT.

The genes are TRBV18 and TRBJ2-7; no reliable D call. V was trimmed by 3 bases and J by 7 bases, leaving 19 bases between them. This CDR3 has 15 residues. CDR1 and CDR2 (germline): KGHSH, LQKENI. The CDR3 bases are TGTGCCAGCTCACCCTCGTCGCCGTTGAGCTCGGAGCAGTACTTC. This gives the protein CASSPSSPLSSEQYF.

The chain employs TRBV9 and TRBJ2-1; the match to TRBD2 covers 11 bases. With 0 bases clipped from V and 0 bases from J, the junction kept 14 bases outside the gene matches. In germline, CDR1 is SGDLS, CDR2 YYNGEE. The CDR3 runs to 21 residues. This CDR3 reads CASSVGPPGLAETISYNEQFF. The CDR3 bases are TGTGCCAGCAGCGTAGGACCTCCGGGACTAGCGGAGACCATCTCCTACAATGAGCAGTTCTTC.

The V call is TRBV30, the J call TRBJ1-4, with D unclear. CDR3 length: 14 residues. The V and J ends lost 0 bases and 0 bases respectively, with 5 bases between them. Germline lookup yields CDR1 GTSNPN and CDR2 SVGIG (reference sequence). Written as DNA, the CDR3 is TGTGCCTGGAGTGTGCGGGCAACTAATGAAAAACTGTTTTTT. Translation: CAWSVRATNEKLFF.

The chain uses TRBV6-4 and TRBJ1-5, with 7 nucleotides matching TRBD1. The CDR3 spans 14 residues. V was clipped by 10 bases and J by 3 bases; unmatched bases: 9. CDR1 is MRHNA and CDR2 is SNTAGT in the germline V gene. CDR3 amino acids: CANRQGGYNQPQHF. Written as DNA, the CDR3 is TGTGCCAACAGACAGGGTGGATACAATCAGCCCCAGCATTTT.

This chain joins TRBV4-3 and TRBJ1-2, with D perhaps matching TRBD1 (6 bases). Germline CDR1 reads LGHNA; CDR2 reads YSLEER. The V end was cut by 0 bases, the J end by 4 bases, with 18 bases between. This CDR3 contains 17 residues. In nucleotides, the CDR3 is TGCGCCAGCAGCCAAGATGGGACAATCGGGGGGATCTATGGCTACACCTTC. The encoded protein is CASSQDGTIGGIYGYTF.

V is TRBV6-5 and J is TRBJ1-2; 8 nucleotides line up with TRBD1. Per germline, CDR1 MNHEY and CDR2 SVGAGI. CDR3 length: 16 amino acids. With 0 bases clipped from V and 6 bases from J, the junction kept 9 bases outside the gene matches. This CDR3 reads CASSYSVVSDRDGYTF. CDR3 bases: TGTGCCAGCAGTTACTCGGTCGTCTCGGACAGGGATGGCTACACCTTC.

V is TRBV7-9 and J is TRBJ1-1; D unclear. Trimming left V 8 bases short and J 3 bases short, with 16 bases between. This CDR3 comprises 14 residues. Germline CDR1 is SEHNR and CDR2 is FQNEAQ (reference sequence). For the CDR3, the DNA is TGTGCCAGCCGAATAAAAAGCGTTGACACTGAAGCTTTCTTT. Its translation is CASRIKSVDTEAFF.

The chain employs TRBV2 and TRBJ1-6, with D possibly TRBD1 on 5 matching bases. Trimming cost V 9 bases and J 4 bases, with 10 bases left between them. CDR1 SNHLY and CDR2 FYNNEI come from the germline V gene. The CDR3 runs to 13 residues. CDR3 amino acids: CASGDSYNSPLHF. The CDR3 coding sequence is TGTGCCAGTGGAGACAGTTATAATTCACCCCTCCACTTT.

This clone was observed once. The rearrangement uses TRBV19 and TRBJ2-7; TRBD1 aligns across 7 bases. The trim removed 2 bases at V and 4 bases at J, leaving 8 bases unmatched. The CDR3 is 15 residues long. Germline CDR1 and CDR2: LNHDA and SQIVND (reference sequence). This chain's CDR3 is CASSIRPGQNYEQYF. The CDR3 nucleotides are TGTGCCAGTAGTATAAGGCCGGGACAGAATTACGAGCAGTACTTC.

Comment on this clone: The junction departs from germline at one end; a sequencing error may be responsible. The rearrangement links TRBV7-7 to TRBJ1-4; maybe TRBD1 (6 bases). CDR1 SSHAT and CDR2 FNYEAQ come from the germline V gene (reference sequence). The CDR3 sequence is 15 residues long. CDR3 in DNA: TGTGCTAGCAGCTTAGACAGGTCGCCTAATGAAAAACTGTTTTTT. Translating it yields CASSLDRSPNEKLFF.

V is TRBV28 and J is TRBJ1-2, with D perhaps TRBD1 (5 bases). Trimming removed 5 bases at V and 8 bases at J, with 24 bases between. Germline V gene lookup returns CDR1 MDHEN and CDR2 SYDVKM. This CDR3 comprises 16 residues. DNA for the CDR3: TGTGCCAGCAGTCCTCCGATGGGTTTGGGGCCTCGAGGCTACACCTTC. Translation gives CASSPPMGLGPRGYTF.

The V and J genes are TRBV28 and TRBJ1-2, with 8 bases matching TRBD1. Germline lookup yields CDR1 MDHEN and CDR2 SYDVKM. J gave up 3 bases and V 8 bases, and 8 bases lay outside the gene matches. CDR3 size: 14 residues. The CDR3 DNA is TGTGCCAGCCGATCCGGGACAGGATACTATGGCTACACCTTC. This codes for CASRSGTGYYGYTF.

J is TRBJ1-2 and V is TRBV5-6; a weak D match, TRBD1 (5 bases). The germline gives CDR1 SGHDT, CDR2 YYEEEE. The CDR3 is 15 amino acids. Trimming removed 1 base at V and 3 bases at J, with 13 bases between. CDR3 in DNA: TGTGCCAGCAGCTTGAGCCCGACAGATTACTATGGCTACACCTTC. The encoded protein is CASSLSPTDYYGYTF.

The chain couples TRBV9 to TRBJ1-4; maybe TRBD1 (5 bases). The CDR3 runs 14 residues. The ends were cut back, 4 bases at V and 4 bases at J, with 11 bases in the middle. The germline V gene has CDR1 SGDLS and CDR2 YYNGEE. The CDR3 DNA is TGTGCCAGCAGCTTGTCTGACAGTAATGAAAAACTGTTTTTT. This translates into CASSLSDSNEKLFF.

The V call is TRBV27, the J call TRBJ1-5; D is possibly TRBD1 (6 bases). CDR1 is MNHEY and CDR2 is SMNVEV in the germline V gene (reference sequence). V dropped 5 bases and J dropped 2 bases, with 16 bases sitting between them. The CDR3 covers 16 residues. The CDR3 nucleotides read TGTGCCAGCAGTGGGGGCCTTGCGACAGGCAATCAGCCCCAGCATTTT. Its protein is CASSGGLATGNQPQHF.

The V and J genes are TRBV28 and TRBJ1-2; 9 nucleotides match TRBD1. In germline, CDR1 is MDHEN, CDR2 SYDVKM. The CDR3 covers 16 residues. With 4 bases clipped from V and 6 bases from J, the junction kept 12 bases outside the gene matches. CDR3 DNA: TGTGCCAGCAGTTCGGAAAGACCGGGACAGGGTGATGGCTACACCTTC. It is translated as CASSSERPGQGDGYTF.

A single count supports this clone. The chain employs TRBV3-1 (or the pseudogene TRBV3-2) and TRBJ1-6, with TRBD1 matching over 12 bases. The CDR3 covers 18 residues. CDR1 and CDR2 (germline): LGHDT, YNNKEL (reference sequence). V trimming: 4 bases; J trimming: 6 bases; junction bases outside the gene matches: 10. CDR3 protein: CASSPRDRGRHGNSPLHF. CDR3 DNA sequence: TGTGCCAGCAGCCCCCGGGACAGGGGGCGGCACGGTAATTCACCCCTCCACTTT.

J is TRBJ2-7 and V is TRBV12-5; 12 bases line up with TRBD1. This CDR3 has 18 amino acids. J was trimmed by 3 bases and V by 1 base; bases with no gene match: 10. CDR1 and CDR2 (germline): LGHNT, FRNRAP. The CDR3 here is CASGLAAPGQGADYEQYF. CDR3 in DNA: TGTGCTAGTGGTTTGGCTGCTCCGGGACAGGGGGCGGACTACGAGCAGTACTTC.

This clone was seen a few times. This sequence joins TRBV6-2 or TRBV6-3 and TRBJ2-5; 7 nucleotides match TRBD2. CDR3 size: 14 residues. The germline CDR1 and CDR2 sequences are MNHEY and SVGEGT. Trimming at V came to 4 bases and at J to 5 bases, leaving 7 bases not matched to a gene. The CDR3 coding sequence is TGTGCCAGCAGTTCGGGGCTAGCGGTGGAGACCCAGTACTTC. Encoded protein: CASSSGLAVETQYF.

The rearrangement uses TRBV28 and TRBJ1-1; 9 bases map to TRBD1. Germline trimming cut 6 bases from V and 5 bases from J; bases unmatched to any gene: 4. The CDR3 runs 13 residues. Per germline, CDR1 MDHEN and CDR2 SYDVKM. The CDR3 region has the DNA TGTGCCAGCAGCCACAGGGGGCTAACTGAAGCTTTCTTT. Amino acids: CASSHRGLTEAFF.

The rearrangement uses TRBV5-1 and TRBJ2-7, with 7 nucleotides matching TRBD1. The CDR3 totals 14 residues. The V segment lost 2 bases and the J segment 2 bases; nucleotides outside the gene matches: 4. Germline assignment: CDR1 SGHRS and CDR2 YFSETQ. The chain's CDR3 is CASSFPGQTYEQYF. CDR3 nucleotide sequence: TGCGCCAGCAGCTTTCCGGGACAGACCTACGAGCAGTACTTC.

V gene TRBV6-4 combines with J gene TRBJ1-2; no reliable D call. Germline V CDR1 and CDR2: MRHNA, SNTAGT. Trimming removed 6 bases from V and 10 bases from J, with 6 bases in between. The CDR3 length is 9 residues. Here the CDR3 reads CASRVVYTF. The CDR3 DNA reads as TGTGCCAGCAGGGTAGTCTACACCTTC.

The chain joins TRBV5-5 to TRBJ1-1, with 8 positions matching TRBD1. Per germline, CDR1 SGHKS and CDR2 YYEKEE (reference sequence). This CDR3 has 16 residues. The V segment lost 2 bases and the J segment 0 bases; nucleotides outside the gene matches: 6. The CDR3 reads CASSFRGQGLNTEAFF. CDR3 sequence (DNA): TGTGCCAGCAGCTTCAGGGGGCAGGGCTTGAACACTGAAGCTTTCTTT.

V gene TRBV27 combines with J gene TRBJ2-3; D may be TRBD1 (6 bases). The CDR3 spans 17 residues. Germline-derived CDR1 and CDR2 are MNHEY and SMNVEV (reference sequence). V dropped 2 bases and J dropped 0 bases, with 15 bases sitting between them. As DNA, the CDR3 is TGTGCCAGCAGTTTAATCATAGGGGGACCTAGCACAGATACGCAGTATTTT. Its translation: CASSLIIGGPSTDTQYF.

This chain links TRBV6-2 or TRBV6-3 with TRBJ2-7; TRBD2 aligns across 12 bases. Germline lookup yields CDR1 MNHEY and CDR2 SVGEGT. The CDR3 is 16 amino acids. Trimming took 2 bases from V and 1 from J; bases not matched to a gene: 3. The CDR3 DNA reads TGTGCCAGCAGTTACCCAGGACTAGCGGGGTCCTACGAGCAGTACTTC. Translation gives CASSYPGLAGSYEQYF.

The CDR3 loop reads CASSLGTGNSPLHF. The CDR3 nucleotides read TGTGCCAGCAGCCTCGGGACAGGGAATTCACCCCTCCACTTT. The chain is built from TRBV4-2 and TRBJ1-6; 9 nucleotides align to TRBD1. V lost 4 bases to trimming and J lost 7 bases; unmatched junction nucleotides: 2. The germline gives CDR1 LGHNA, CDR2 YNFKEQ. This CDR3 comprises 14 residues.

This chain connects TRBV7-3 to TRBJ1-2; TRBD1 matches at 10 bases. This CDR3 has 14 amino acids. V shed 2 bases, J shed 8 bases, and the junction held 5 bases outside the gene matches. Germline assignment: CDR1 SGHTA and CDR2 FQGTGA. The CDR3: CASSLGTGDRGYTF. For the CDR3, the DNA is TGTGCCAGCAGCTTAGGGACAGGGGATCGCGGCTACACCTTC. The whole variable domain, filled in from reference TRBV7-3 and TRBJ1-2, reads GAGVSQTPSNKVTEKGKYVELRCDPISGHTALYWYRQSLGQGPEFLIYFQGTGAADDSGLPNDRFFAVRPEGSVSTLKIQRTERGDSAVYLCASSLGTGDRGYTFGSGTRLTVV.

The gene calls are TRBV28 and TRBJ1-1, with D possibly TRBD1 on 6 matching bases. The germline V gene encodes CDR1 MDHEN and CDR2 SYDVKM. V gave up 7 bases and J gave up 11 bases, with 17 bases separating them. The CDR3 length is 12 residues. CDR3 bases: TGTGCCAGCAACCGGGGGGCAGGCGGGGCTTTCTTT. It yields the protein CASNRGAGGAFF.